This T cell receptor (beta chain) was retrieved from a study of cytomegalovirus exposure and HLA in healthy donors. Germline CDR1 and CDR2: KGHSH and LQKENI. The CDR3 is 14 residues long. Trimming stripped 2 bases from V and 3 bases from J, with 7 bases between. The PCR employed 60 Vbeta primers together with 13 Jbeta primers. Libraries were prepared by immunoSEQ multiplex PCR; TCRdb keeps only in-frame clonotypes and omits some of them. The sample has over 150,000 clones, just over 75% seen once. V gene TRBV18 combines with J gene TRBJ1-4; the D is unclear. The sequence was obtained from a woman aged 25 to 39 in good health and CMV-seropositive. Sample: PBMCs. This CDR3 reads CASSPTVPNEKLFF. DNA for the CDR3: TGTGCCAGCTCACCAACAGTGCCTAATGAAAAACTGTTTTTT.